Following are 17 T cell receptor beta chains from one sample sequenced in a study of blood T cell repertoires in COVID-19. Sequenced by immunoSEQ multiplex PCR; TCRdb stores in-frame clones only, minus some. Altogether about 70,000 clones are present, over 80% being singletons, with the ten largest covering 1.8%. The sample taken for sequencing was peripheral blood. The receptors stem from a woman aged 55-70 years with acute or convalescent COVID-19.

This clone has just a few counts. The rearrangement joins TRBV18 to TRBJ2-3; TRBD1 might be the D (6 bases). The CDR3 sequence is 15 residues long. CDR1 is KGHSH, CDR2 LQKENI, per germline. Trimming removed 3 bases from V and 1 base from J, with 11 bases in between. For the CDR3, the DNA is TGTGCCAGCTCACCCCGACAGGAGGGCACAGATACGCAGTATTTT. As protein: CASSPRQEGTDTQYF.

The rearrangement links TRBV10-1 to TRBJ2-1, with TRBD2 matching 13 bases. The germline V gene encodes CDR1 WNHNN and CDR2 SYGVQD (reference sequence). This CDR3 spans 15 amino acids. The trim removed 5 bases at V and 7 bases at J, leaving 5 bases unmatched. The CDR3: CASSLTSGRVNEQFF. DNA for the CDR3: TGCGCCAGCAGTCTTACTAGCGGGAGGGTGAATGAGCAGTTCTTC.

J is TRBJ1-6 and V is TRBV5-1; D call uncertain. The CDR3 runs to 15 residues. CDR1 is SGHRS and CDR2 is YFSETQ in the germline V gene. The V and J ends lost 0 bases and 7 bases respectively, with 11 bases between them. CDR3 loop: CASSLGQERNSPLHF. DNA of the CDR3: TGCGCCAGCAGCTTGGGGCAGGAAAGGAATTCACCCCTCCACTTT.

The chain recombines TRBV28 with TRBJ1-2; 10 nucleotides line up with TRBD1. The CDR3 is made up of 15 amino acids. Unmatched junction bases numbered 5, after V lost 2 bases and J lost 5 bases. The germline CDR1 and CDR2 sequences are MDHEN and SYDVKM. CDR3 DNA: TGTGCCAGCAGTTTAGGGACAGGGGCAATTTATGGCTACACCTTC. Its protein product is CASSLGTGAIYGYTF.

The chain joins TRBV15 to TRBJ1-5, with D possibly being TRBD1 (6 bases). The CDR3 covers 15 residues. Deletions cut 0 bases from V and 7 bases from J, with 13 bases between. The germline V gene encodes CDR1 LNHNV and CDR2 YYDKDF (reference sequence). This CDR3 is CATSREAGGGQPQHF. In nucleotides, the CDR3 is TGTGCCACCAGCAGAGAAGCTGGGGGCGGGCAGCCCCAGCATTTT.

This chain connects TRBV27 to TRBJ1-1; a possible D gene is TRBD1 (5 bases). This CDR3 comprises 15 residues. Per the germline V gene, CDR1 is MNHEY and CDR2 is SMNVEV (reference sequence). V was pared by 0 bases and J by 4 bases, with 12 bases between. CDR3 nucleotides: TGTGCCAGCAGTTTATCCCAGGGATTATCCACTGAAGCTTTCTTT. Residues: CASSLSQGLSTEAFF.

The chain employs TRBV27 and TRBJ2-7, with 8 bases lining up with TRBD2. CDR3 length: 16 residues. With V trimmed by 3 bases and J by 3 bases, 10 bases remained unmatched. CDR1 MNHEY and CDR2 SMNVEV come from the germline V gene (reference sequence). The CDR3 sequence is CASSFSAGTRGYEQYF. Here the CDR3 DNA reads TGTGCCAGCAGTTTCTCCGCCGGGACTAGGGGCTACGAGCAGTACTTC.

The chain uses TRBV19 and TRBJ1-4; 11 nucleotides line up with TRBD1. The CDR3 contains 14 residues. V dropped 4 bases and J dropped 7; count of bases not matched to a gene: 2. Germline V lookup: CDR1 LNHDA, CDR2 SQIVND (reference sequence). CDR3 sequence: CASSRGTGGEKLFF. The CDR3, as DNA: TGTGCCAGTAGTAGGGGGACAGGGGGTGAAAAACTGTTTTTT.

The chain is built from TRBV12-3 or TRBV12-4 and TRBJ1-2, with no clear D. The CDR3 loop spans 12 amino acids. V lost 5 bases to trimming and J lost 8 bases, with 12 bases between them. In DNA, the CDR3 is TGTGCCAGCAGTCCGTCCCACGGGGGCTACACCTTC. This gives the protein CASSPSHGGYTF.

The table lists this clone with a count of one. J is TRBJ2-2 and V is TRBV5-4; D is undetermined. Germline assignment: CDR1 SGHNT and CDR2 YYREEE (reference sequence). The CDR3 covers 16 residues. V lost 1 base, J lost 4 bases, and 14 bases lay in between. CDR3 sequence reads: CASSLPLGVGTGELFF. The CDR3 DNA reads as TGTGCCAGCAGCTTGCCCCTCGGAGTGGGCACCGGGGAGCTGTTTTTT.

The chain is built from TRBV6-2 or TRBV6-3 and TRBJ2-1; TRBD2 matches 7 bases. Looked up from germline, CDR1 is MNHEY and CDR2 is SVGEGT. This CDR3 has 15 amino acids. J was trimmed by 8 bases and V by 6 bases; bases with no gene match: 13. As DNA, the CDR3 is TGTGCCAGCAGCCGTTTAAGCGGGAAGGTGGATGAGCAGTTCTTC. Amino acid sequence: CASSRLSGKVDEQFF.

The chain has TRBV21-1 and TRBJ1-1; the table gives TRBD1 as D, unverified against the DNA. TRBV21-1 is classified as a pseudogene. The length of the CDR3 is 14 residues. CDR3 protein: CASDTGHKNTEAFF. The DNA for the CDR3 is TGTGCCAGCGATACGGGACATAAGAACACTGAAGCTTTCTTT.

This chain uses TRBV9 with TRBJ2-5, with TRBD2 matching over 14 bases. Germline CDR1 SGDLS, CDR2 YYNGEE. The CDR3 spans 16 residues. V gave up 4 bases and J gave up 5 bases; unmatched junction bases: 7. Here the CDR3 reads CASSQTSGGAWETQYF. The CDR3 nucleotides read TGTGCCAGCAGCCAGACTAGCGGGGGGGCTTGGGAGACCCAGTACTTC.

The chain joins TRBV18 to TRBJ1-4; unclear D gene. From germline, CDR1 is KGHSH and CDR2 LQKENI. Trimming left V 3 bases short and J 5 bases short, with 13 bases between. The CDR3 length is 15 residues. The DNA for the CDR3 is TGTGCCAGCTCACCGCAGGCGGCGGGAAATGAAAAACTGTTTTTT. Translation: CASSPQAAGNEKLFF.

The rearrangement uses TRBV19 and TRBJ2-1; weak D call: TRBD2 (6 bases). V lost 3 bases, J lost 2 bases, and 11 bases lay in between. Per germline, CDR1 LNHDA and CDR2 SQIVND (reference sequence). CDR3 length: 15 amino acids. This CDR3 reads CASSIVSGTYNEQFF. The CDR3 DNA reads as TGTGCCAGTAGTATTGTTAGCGGAACCTACAATGAGCAGTTCTTC. Full variable domain (outside the CDR3, taken from reference TRBV19 and TRBJ2-1): DGGITQSPKYLFRKEGQNVTLSCEQNLNHDAMYWYRQDPGQGLRLIYYSQIVNDFQKGDIAEGYSVSREKKESFPLTVTSAQKNPTAFYLCASSIVSGTYNEQFFGPGTRLTVL.

This chain joins TRBV5-1 and TRBJ1-1; a weak D match, TRBD1 (5 bases). Germline V gene lookup returns CDR1 SGHRS and CDR2 YFSETQ. V was shortened by 0 bases and J by 3 bases, with 15 bases between the two germline ends. This CDR3 has 16 amino acids. The CDR3 DNA reads TGCGCCAGCAGCTTGGGGGCAGGGATATACGACACTGAAGCTTTCTTT. This codes for CASSLGAGIYDTEAFF.

The chain uses TRBV18 and TRBJ1-4; D gene ambiguous. The V gene's germline CDR1 is KGHSH and CDR2 LQKENI. CDR3 size: 13 residues. The V gene lost 2 bases and the J gene lost 8 bases, with 9 bases spanning the gap. The CDR3: CASSPGGGEKLFF. The CDR3 nucleotides are TGTGCCAGCTCACCAGGAGGAGGAGAAAAACTGTTTTTT.